Presented here are 31 T cell receptor beta chains from one specimen sequenced in a study of shared clonotypes between healthy human individuals. The method was immunoSEQ multiplex PCR; TCRdb's version includes in-frame clones alone and lacks a portion of them. Of nearly 2 million clones listed, roughly 94% are singletons. CD45RO-negative, CCR7-selected cells formed the naive CD8 fraction, which excluded terminally differentiated effector memory CD45RA+ cells. The material sequenced was naive CD8+ T cells sorted from blood. These receptor sequences come from a young man in good health.

The chain joins TRBV5-6 to TRBJ1-5; a weak D match, TRBD1 (5 bases). The CDR3 contains 13 residues. CDR1 is SGHDT, CDR2 YYEEEE, per germline. The ends were cut back, 3 bases at V and 6 bases at J, with 10 bases in the middle. In DNA, the CDR3 is TGTGCCAGCAGCTGGCAGGGCGGTCAGCCCCAGCATTTT. It specifies CASSWQGGQPQHF. The variable domain in full, completed from reference TRBV5-6 and TRBJ1-5, reads DAGVTQSPTHLIKTRGQQVTLRCSPKSGHDTVSWYQQALGQGPQFIFQYYEEEERQRGNFPDRFSGHQFPNYSSELNVNALLLGDSALYLCASSWQGGQPQHFGDGTRLSIL.

The J gene is TRBJ1-1, the V gene TRBV6-5, with TRBD1 identical over 12 bases. The CDR3 consists of 15 residues. V lost 2 bases and J lost 6; bases outside the gene matches: 4. Germline CDR1 is MNHEY and CDR2 is SVGAGI. The CDR3 DNA sequence: TGTGCCAGCAGTTACAGGGACAGGGGGCGGCCTGAAGCTTTCTTT. This codes for CASSYRDRGRPEAFF.

V is TRBV7-9 and J is TRBJ2-3, with 11 bases identical to TRBD2. The V gene end was trimmed by 3 bases and the J gene end by 5 bases; junction bases not matched to a gene: 13. In germline, CDR1 is SEHNR, CDR2 FQNEAQ (reference sequence). The CDR3 sequence is 18 residues long. CDR3 sequence (DNA): TGTGCCAGCAGCTTCTTTCCCGGACTAGCGGGTATTGTAGATACGCAGTATTTT. This sequence encodes CASSFFPGLAGIVDTQYF. The full variable domain, its missing parts supplied by reference TRBV7-9 and TRBJ2-3, is DTGVSQNPRHKITKRGQNVTFRCDPISEHNRLYWYRQTLGQGPEFLTYFQNEAQLEKSRLLSDRFSAERPKGSFSTLEIQRTEQGDSAMYLCASSFFPGLAGIVDTQYFGPGTRLTVL.

The chain is built from TRBV6-5 and TRBJ2-7; D not resolved. CDR3 length: 12 amino acids. Trimming took 4 bases from V and 6 from J, leaving 10 bases between them. CDR1 MNHEY and CDR2 SVGAGI come from the germline V gene. CDR3 residues: CASSSNPTEQYF. The CDR3 coding sequence is TGTGCCAGCAGTTCCAACCCTACCGAGCAGTACTTC.

CDR3 nucleotide sequence: TGTGCCAGCAGTTTCTATAATGAGGGAAAACTGTTTTTT. Its translation: CASSFYNEGKLFF. The chain recombines TRBV28 with TRBJ1-4; D remains unclear. Per the germline V gene, CDR1 is MDHEN and CDR2 is SYDVKM. Trimming shortened V by 3 bases and J by 10 bases, and 12 bases separated the two germline ends. The CDR3 totals 13 residues.

The chain joins TRBV5-1 to TRBJ2-7; weak D call: TRBD2 (5 bases). Deletions cut 0 bases from V and 5 bases from J, with 9 bases between. The CDR3 runs to 13 residues. The germline V gene encodes CDR1 SGHRS and CDR2 YFSETQ. The CDR3 nucleotides read TGCGCCAGCAGCTTGGAGGAGGAAGACGAGCAGTACTTC. Its translation is CASSLEEEDEQYF.

The chain links TRBV7-9 to TRBJ2-5; TRBD1 might be the D (5 bases). Germline V gene data show CDR1 as SEHNR and CDR2 as FQNEAQ (reference sequence). The CDR3 extends over 12 amino acids. V lost 7 bases and J 5 bases, leaving 11 bases between the germline ends. The CDR3 bases are TGTGCCAGCAAGGGCAGGGATGAGACCCAGTACTTC. Translated, it gives CASKGRDETQYF. The full variable domain, in which reference TRBV7-9 and TRBJ2-5 provide the parts outside the CDR3, is DTGVSQNPRHKITKRGQNVTFRCDPISEHNRLYWYRQTLGQGPEFLTYFQNEAQLEKSRLLSDRFSAERPKGSFSTLEIQRTEQGDSAMYLCASKGRDETQYFGPGTRLLVL.

This clone was recorded once. J is TRBJ2-1 and V is TRBV6-1; D not resolved. The germline V gene has CDR1 MNHNS and CDR2 SASEGT. V was clipped by 3 bases and J by 12 bases, with 9 bases between them. The CDR3 is made up of 11 amino acids. In DNA, the CDR3 is TGTGCCAGCAGTGATTGGCCAATGCAGTTCTTC. It codes for CASSDWPMQFF.

The chain carries TRBV6-5 and TRBJ2-2; TRBD1 agrees at 8 bases. The junction had 3 bases not matched to a gene; V was cut back by 9 bases and J by 0 bases. This CDR3 is 14 amino acids long. Germline assignment: CDR1 MNHEY and CDR2 SVGAGI. CDR3 sequence: CASTGGTNTGELFF. Written as DNA, the CDR3 is TGTGCCAGTACAGGGGGAACGAACACCGGGGAGCTGTTTTTT.

CDR3 bases: TGTGCCAGCAGCTTGGCCCCCTCAGCCGGCGCGGGTGAAAAACTGTTTTTT. Its protein product is CASSLAPSAGAGEKLFF. The J gene is TRBJ1-4, the V gene TRBV5-6, with unresolved D. Trimming took 0 bases from V and 7 from J, leaving 19 bases between them. The germline V gene encodes CDR1 SGHDT and CDR2 YYEEEE. The CDR3 contains 17 residues.

This clone was seen just once. The rearrangement joins TRBV28 to TRBJ2-7; the D call may be TRBD1 or TRBD2 (5 bases each). The CDR3 covers 15 residues. CDR1 is MDHEN and CDR2 is SYDVKM in the germline V gene. The V end lost 3 bases, the J end lost 4 bases, and 16 bases lay between the germline ends. CDR3 nucleotide sequence: TGTGCCAGCAGTTTTACAGGACTGGCCGCGTACGAGCAGTACTTC. Its translation: CASSFTGLAAYEQYF.

The chain carries TRBV7-9 and TRBJ2-5; D is undetermined. The germline V gene has CDR1 SEHNR and CDR2 FQNEAQ (reference sequence). This CDR3 contains 13 residues. Trimming removed 1 base from V and 1 base from J, with 4 bases in between. The CDR3 protein is CASSLEVQETQYF. The CDR3 DNA reads as TGTGCCAGCAGCTTAGAGGTCCAAGAGACCCAGTACTTC.

J is TRBJ2-6 and V is TRBV28; D possibly corresponds to TRBD1 (6 bases). The CDR3 extends over 18 amino acids. The V end was cut by 4 bases, the J end by 0 bases, with 16 bases between. The V gene's germline CDR1 is MDHEN and CDR2 SYDVKM. The chain's CDR3 is CASSSTGTPYSGANVLTF. The CDR3 DNA is TGTGCCAGCAGTTCCACAGGGACCCCCTACTCTGGGGCCAACGTCCTGACTTTC.

V and J are TRBV10-3 and TRBJ2-1; 13 nucleotides line up with TRBD2. This CDR3 contains 16 residues. The J segment lost 10 bases and the V segment lost 6 bases, leaving 12 bases of the junction unmatched. Germline V gives CDR1 ENHRY, CDR2 SYGVKD. The CDR3 DNA reads TGTGCCATCAGAGACCCGGGACTAGCGGGACCCCCAGAGCAGTTCTTC. This codes for CAIRDPGLAGPPEQFF.

The genes are TRBV10-1 and TRBJ2-5; possibly TRBD2 for D (5 bases). The germline V gene has CDR1 WNHNN and CDR2 SYGVQD (reference sequence). The ends were cut back, 0 bases at V and 2 bases at J, with 10 bases in the middle. This CDR3 contains 15 residues. CDR3 DNA: TGCGCCAGCAGTGAGTCACCGGAGGAACAAGAGACCCAGTACTTC. As protein: CASSESPEEQETQYF.

This chain joins TRBV6-6 and TRBJ2-5; D is uncertain. Trimming shortened V by 3 bases and J by 1 base, and 12 bases separated the two germline ends. This CDR3 contains 15 residues. The V gene's germline CDR1 is MNHNY and CDR2 SVGAGI (reference sequence). In nucleotides, the CDR3 is TGTGCCAGCAGTTATCTCTTTTTAGGCCAAGAGACCCAGTACTTC. Amino acid sequence: CASSYLFLGQETQYF.

The chain is built from TRBV7-9 and TRBJ2-5, with 9 bases that match TRBD1. This CDR3 has 16 residues. Germline CDR1 SEHNR, CDR2 FQNEAQ (reference sequence). Trimming cost V 5 bases and J 5 bases; bases outside gene matches: 12. CDR3 in amino acids: CASSQSGTGLGETQYF. Written as DNA, the CDR3 is TGTGCCAGCAGCCAGTCCGGGACAGGGCTGGGGGAGACCCAGTACTTC.

This chain's CDR3 is CAIGQGAVGEKLFF. The CDR3 DNA sequence: TGTGCCATTGGACAGGGGGCCGTTGGTGAAAAACTGTTTTTT. The chain joins TRBV19 to TRBJ1-4, with 11 bases aligning to TRBD1. Germline V gene data show CDR1 as LNHDA and CDR2 as SQIVND (reference sequence). The CDR3 spans 14 residues. Unmatched junction bases numbered 8, after V lost 10 bases and J lost 7 bases.

J is TRBJ2-7 and V is TRBV19; a possible D gene is TRBD1 (6 bases). Germline CDR1 and CDR2: LNHDA and SQIVND (reference sequence). The ends were cut back, 1 base at V and 7 bases at J, with 11 bases in the middle. This CDR3 is 13 amino acids long. CDR3 residues: CASSIVTGPEQYF. DNA of the CDR3: TGTGCCAGTAGTATAGTGACAGGTCCAGAGCAGTACTTC.

A word on this clone: This same CDR3 is encoded by further DNA sequences in the sample. V is TRBV6-6 and J is TRBJ2-2; the D is unclear. Trimming shortened V by 6 bases and J by 5 bases, and 4 bases separated the two germline ends. This CDR3 has 11 amino acids. The germline gives CDR1 MNHNY, CDR2 SVGAGI (reference sequence). This CDR3 is CASSGTGELFF. The CDR3 nucleotides read TGTGCCAGCAGCGGAACCGGGGAGCTGTTTTTT.

V is TRBV28 and J is TRBJ2-1; 7 bases are a match to TRBD1. Germline V CDR1 and CDR2: MDHEN, SYDVKM. J lost 10 bases, V lost 2 bases, and 8 bases had no gene match. The CDR3 has 14 residues. CDR3 sequence reads: CASSLVTGTEEQFF. The DNA of the CDR3 is TGTGCCAGCAGTTTAGTCACTGGGACAGAGGAGCAGTTCTTC.

V usage is TRBV4-1 and J usage is TRBJ1-1; D is ambiguous. CDR1 and CDR2 from the germline V gene are MGHRA and YSYEKL. CDR3 length: 15 amino acids. Trimming shortened V by 2 bases and J by 0 bases, and 10 bases separated the two germline ends. The CDR3 is CASSQRPQMNTEAFF. In DNA, the CDR3 is TGCGCCAGCAGCCAACGGCCGCAGATGAACACTGAAGCTTTCTTT.

V gene TRBV4-1 combines with J gene TRBJ1-1; D might be TRBD1 (6 bases). Per germline, CDR1 MGHRA and CDR2 YSYEKL. The CDR3 covers 11 residues. The V and J ends lost 3 bases and 10 bases respectively, with 9 bases between them. The CDR3 loop reads CASSQGAGAFF. DNA for the CDR3: TGCGCCAGCAGCCAGGGGGCGGGAGCTTTCTTT.

With respect to this clone: The same CDR3 is also encoded by other DNA sequences in this sample. This rearrangement joins TRBV5-1 to TRBJ2-5; possible D gene TRBD2, 7 bases. Germline V gene lookup returns CDR1 SGHRS and CDR2 YFSETQ. V lost 0 bases, J lost 5 bases, and 11 bases lay in between. The CDR3 runs 14 residues. The CDR3 DNA follows: TGCGCCAGCAGCTTGGAGGGGGGGCTGGAGACCCAGTACTTC. Protein product: CASSLEGGLETQYF.

The chain has TRBV19 and TRBJ1-1; D gene unclear. This CDR3 has 14 amino acids. Looked up from germline, CDR1 is LNHDA and CDR2 is SQIVND (reference sequence). V was pared by 3 bases and J by 0 bases, with 8 bases between. CDR3 in DNA: TGTGCCAGTAGTATGGTGCATTTGAACACTGAAGCTTTCTTT. Amino acid sequence: CASSMVHLNTEAFF.

For this clone: The same CDR3 arises from other DNA sequences in this sample as well. The chain has TRBV30 and TRBJ2-3, with D unclear. The CDR3 has 12 residues. The germline V gene has CDR1 GTSNPN and CDR2 SVGIG (reference sequence). Trimming stripped 1 base from V and 1 base from J, with 3 bases between. The CDR3 region is CAWSGGTDTQYF. The CDR3 nucleotides are TGTGCCTGGAGTGGTGGCACAGATACGCAGTATTTT.

V gene TRBV5-4 combines with J gene TRBJ2-3, with 10 bases that match TRBD1. The CDR3 contains 15 residues. Germline CDR1 is SGHNT and CDR2 is YYREEE (reference sequence). The J segment lost 4 bases and the V segment lost 4 bases, leaving 6 bases of the junction unmatched. CDR3 residues: CASSRSTGGPDTQYF. In DNA form, the CDR3 reads TGTGCCAGCAGCCGGTCGACAGGGGGCCCAGATACGCAGTATTTT.

The table lists this clone with a count of one. The CDR3 nucleotides are TGCGCCAGCAGCCAAGAGGGCGGGGCCTACGAGCAGTACTTC. The encoded protein is CASSQEGGAYEQYF. The rearrangement links TRBV4-3 to TRBJ2-7, with D tentatively TRBD2 (6 bases). CDR3 length: 14 amino acids. The V gene lost 0 bases and the J gene lost 2 bases, with 8 bases spanning the gap. The V gene's germline CDR1 is LGHNA and CDR2 YSLEER.

About this clone itself: Other DNA sequences in this specimen translate into the identical CDR3. V and J are TRBV27 and TRBJ2-1, with D possibly called TRBD1 or TRBD2 (5 bases each). The CDR3 is made up of 13 amino acids. Germline V gene lookup returns CDR1 MNHEY and CDR2 SMNVEV (reference sequence). V lost 6 bases and J 1 base, leaving 7 bases between the germline ends. CDR3 sequence: CASRGDSYNEQFF. CDR3 nucleotides: TGTGCCAGCAGGGGGGATTCCTACAATGAGCAGTTCTTC.

V usage is TRBV4-1 and J usage is TRBJ2-7; D possibly corresponds to TRBD2 (5 bases). In germline, CDR1 is MGHRA, CDR2 YSYEKL. The CDR3 loop spans 13 amino acids. V was cut by 1 base and J by 7 bases, with 11 bases left in between. CDR3 loop: CASSQGTGWEQYF. The CDR3 DNA is TGCGCCAGCAGCCAAGGGACTGGCTGGGAGCAGTACTTC.

The chain carries TRBV9 and TRBJ2-7; 8 bases map to TRBD1. J gave up 5 bases and V 4 bases, and 5 bases lay outside the gene matches. In germline, CDR1 is SGDLS, CDR2 YYNGEE. This CDR3 is 13 amino acids long. CDR3 amino acids: CASSSGQVNEQYF. The CDR3 nucleotides read TGTGCCAGCAGCTCGGGACAGGTTAACGAGCAGTACTTC.